Detailed here is one TCR beta chain. This specimen comes from a study of control samples from healthy donors and cancer patients. Measured with immunoSEQ multiplex PCR; TCRdb has only the in-frame clones, and not every one. The sample includes about 170,000 clones, approximately 92% of them seen just once. The CDR3 covers 15 residues. With 6 bases removed from V and 0 bases from J, the gap between germline ends came to 12 bases. Per the germline V gene, CDR1 is SGHVS and CDR2 is FQNEAQ. Sequenced input: blood. The V and J genes are TRBV7-8 and TRBJ1-3; D is unresolved. The clonotype comes from a woman aged 40-49 years in good health. The CDR3 region has the DNA TGTGCCAGCAGGGCGACGGGCTCCTCTGGAAACACCATATATTTT. Translating it yields CASRATGSSGNTIYF.